This T cell receptor beta chain is from a study of blood T cell repertoires in COVID-19. Sequencing used immunoSEQ multiplex PCR; TCRdb keeps in-frame clones, though not all of them. The sample records 250,000 to 300,000 clones, approximately 87% being singletons. The J segment lost 4 bases and the V segment lost 5 bases, leaving 5 bases of the junction unmatched. The germline V gene encodes CDR1 GTSNPN and CDR2 SVGIG (reference sequence). This CDR3 contains 13 residues. The specimen sequenced was peripheral blood. This TCR was sampled from a man aged 55 to 70 who had recovered from COVID-19. This chain uses TRBV30 with TRBJ1-1; 9 bases match TRBD1. CDR3 coding DNA: TGTGCCTGGGGGACAGGGCTCGCCACTGAAGCTTTCTTT. It translates to CAWGTGLATEAFF.